A few counts support the clone carrying this TCR beta chain. Via MiXCR, TCRdb re-called the RACE reads, giving one row per CDR3 protein. This sample has approximately 350,000 distinct CDR3 sequences, with about 7% found just once. Sample time point: patch test 1, 2 weeks after DPC sensitization. Treatment noted: therapeutic diphenylcyclopropenone sensitization with weekly scalp DPC. CDR3 length: 16 amino acids. Per the germline V gene, CDR1 is MNHEY and CDR2 is SMNVEV (reference sequence). Deletions cut 5 bases from V and 3 bases from J, with 19 bases between. The source of the sample is a study of human T cells and chemical hapten exposure.

The V gene is TRBV27, the J gene TRBJ1-1; a possible D gene is TRBD1 (6 bases). Source: whole blood, taken in connection with sensitization to the hapten diphenylcyclopropenone (DPC). The receptor was isolated from a woman under 30 with alopecia areata. Some clones in this sample may be carry-over from other donors' samples. The CDR3 sequence: CASSPQPYREDTEAFF. The CDR3 nucleotides read TGTGCCAGCAGTCCCCAGCCTTACAGGGAGGACACTGAAGCTTTCTTT.